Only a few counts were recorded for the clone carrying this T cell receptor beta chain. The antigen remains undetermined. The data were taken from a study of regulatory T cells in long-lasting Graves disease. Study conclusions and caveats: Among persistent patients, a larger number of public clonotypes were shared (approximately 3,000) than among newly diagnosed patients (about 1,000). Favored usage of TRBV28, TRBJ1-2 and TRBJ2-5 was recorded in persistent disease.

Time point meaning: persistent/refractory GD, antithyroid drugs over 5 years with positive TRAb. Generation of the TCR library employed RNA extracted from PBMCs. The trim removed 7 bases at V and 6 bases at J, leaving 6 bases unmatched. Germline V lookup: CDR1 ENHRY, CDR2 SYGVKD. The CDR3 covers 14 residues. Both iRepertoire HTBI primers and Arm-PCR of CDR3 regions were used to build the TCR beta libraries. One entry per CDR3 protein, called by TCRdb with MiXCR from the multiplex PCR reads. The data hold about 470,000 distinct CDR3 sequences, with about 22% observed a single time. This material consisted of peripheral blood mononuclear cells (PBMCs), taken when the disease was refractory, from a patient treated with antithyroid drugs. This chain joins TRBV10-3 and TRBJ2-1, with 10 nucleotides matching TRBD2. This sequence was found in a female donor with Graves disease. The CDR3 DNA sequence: TGTGCCATCAAAGGGACTAGCGATGTCAATGAGCAGTTCTTC. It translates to CAIKGTSDVNEQFF.